A single sample gave rise to the 29 T cell receptor beta chains below, sequenced in a study of beta chain features in type 1 diabetes. Investigators reverse transcribed all isolated RNA, so they sequenced expressed TCRB transcripts. Sequencing was performed with immunoSEQ multiplex PCR; in TCRdb, only in-frame clones are kept and a portion is missing. The sample yields about 350,000 clones, around 20% seen once. Sequenced: naive CD4+ T cells from blood. All receptors come from a woman aged 18 to 35 in good health.

Only a few counts were recorded for this clone. This chain links TRBV7-9 with TRBJ2-3; perhaps TRBD2 as D (5 bases). V was shortened by 3 bases and J by 5 bases, with 9 bases between the two germline ends. Per the germline V gene, CDR1 is SEHNR and CDR2 is FQNEAQ (reference sequence). The CDR3 totals 13 residues. CDR3 loop: CASSFGDGDTQYF. The DNA for the CDR3 is TGTGCCAGCAGCTTCGGGGATGGAGATACGCAGTATTTT. The variable domain in full, completed from reference TRBV7-9 and TRBJ2-3, reads DTGVSQNPRHKITKRGQNVTFRCDPISEHNRLYWYRQTLGQGPEFLTYFQNEAQLEKSRLLSDRFSAERPKGSFSTLEIQRTEQGDSAMYLCASSFGDGDTQYFGPGTRLTVL.

This rearrangement joins TRBV18 to TRBJ2-7, with 9 nucleotides matching TRBD1. Germline V lookup: CDR1 KGHSH, CDR2 LQKENI. With V trimmed by 6 bases and J by 5 bases, 8 bases remained unmatched. This CDR3 has 14 residues. CDR3: CASSTGTGQDEQYF. CDR3 bases: TGTGCCAGCTCTACCGGGACAGGGCAGGACGAGCAGTACTTC.

This clone occurred a few times. Different DNA sequences within this sample yield the same CDR3. The CDR3 region has the DNA TGTGCCAGCAGCTTAAGAGCGGGGGCCACAGATACGCAGTATTTT. Protein sequence: CASSLRAGATDTQYF. The chain joins TRBV5-4 to TRBJ2-3; 8 nucleotides line up with TRBD2. Losses at the gene ends were 2 bases for V and 2 bases for J; bases not matched to a gene: 4. Germline V gene sequence: CDR1 SGHNT, CDR2 YYREEE (reference sequence). CDR3 length equals 15 residues.

The rearrangement uses TRBV7-6 and TRBJ2-1; 9 nucleotides agree with TRBD1. Germline V gene sequence: CDR1 SGHVS, CDR2 FNYEAQ. V lost 5 bases to trimming and J lost 4 bases; unmatched junction nucleotides: 6. This CDR3 has 15 residues. Written as DNA, the CDR3 is TGTGCCAGCAGCATGGGACAGGGAGGGTACAATGAGCAGTTCTTC. Translating it yields CASSMGQGGYNEQFF.

The V gene is TRBV14, the J gene TRBJ1-2; the D gene is possibly TRBD1 (6 bases). Germline values: CDR1 SGHDN, CDR2 FVKESK. CDR3 size: 13 residues. V lost 0 bases and J lost 5, with 7 bases in between. CDR3 sequence: CASSQDQGYGYTF. The CDR3, as DNA: TGTGCCAGCAGCCAAGATCAGGGGTATGGCTACACCTTC.

V and J are TRBV30 and TRBJ2-5; perhaps TRBD1 as D (8 bases). The V and J ends lost 0 bases and 4 bases respectively, with 15 bases between them. Per germline, CDR1 GTSNPN and CDR2 SVGIG (reference sequence). The CDR3 loop spans 15 amino acids. CDR3 DNA: TGTGCCTGGAGTGTCGTCACAGGGGGGGGAGAGACCCAGTACTTC. Translated, it gives CAWSVVTGGGETQYF.

The chain uses TRBV30 and TRBJ2-2; 7 positions match TRBD1. The CDR3 runs 15 residues. Germline loops: CDR1 GTSNPN, CDR2 SVGIG (reference sequence). The junction had 7 bases not matched to a gene; V was cut back by 2 bases and J by 4 bases. The CDR3 loop reads CAWSPLGQLTGELFF. DNA for the CDR3: TGTGCCTGGAGTCCCCTGGGACAGCTCACCGGGGAGCTGTTTTTT.

This clone was seen only a few times. This chain links TRBV2 with TRBJ2-5; a possible D gene is TRBD2 (5 bases). CDR3 length equals 13 residues. Germline CDR1 reads SNHLY; CDR2 reads FYNNEI. The V gene lost 8 bases and the J gene lost 4 bases, with 14 bases spanning the gap. CDR3 amino acids: CASRNDEGETQYF. The CDR3 DNA reads TGTGCCAGCCGGAACGACGAGGGAGAGACCCAGTACTTC.

Comment on this clone: Other DNA sequences of this sample code for an identical CDR3. The V gene is TRBV30, the J gene TRBJ1-2; D not certain. There are 11 residues in the CDR3. The germline V and J ends were trimmed by 0 bases and 8 bases, with 7 bases remaining between them. The germline V gene has CDR1 GTSNPN and CDR2 SVGIG (reference sequence). The CDR3 DNA reads TGTGCCTGGAGTGTACTAGGAGGCTACACCTTC. It codes for CAWSVLGGYTF.

This chain links TRBV27 with TRBJ2-5; TRBD1 is a possible D gene (6 bases). Deletions cut 2 bases from V and 5 bases from J, with 12 bases between. This CDR3 comprises 14 residues. Per germline, CDR1 MNHEY and CDR2 SMNVEV (reference sequence). The CDR3 loop is CASSLTGLRETQYF. For the CDR3, the DNA is TGTGCCAGCAGTTTAACAGGGCTGAGGGAGACCCAGTACTTC.

The chain is built from TRBV29-1 and TRBJ1-2; the D is unclear. V lost 0 bases and J 5 bases, leaving 10 bases between the germline ends. Germline V gene lookup returns CDR1 SQVTM and CDR2 ANQGSEA. CDR3 length equals 13 residues. CDR3 DNA sequence: TGCAGCGTTGAAGATCCCGAGCCTTATGGCTACACCTTC. Its protein is CSVEDPEPYGYTF.

In this sample, this clone turned up a few times. The genes are TRBV30 and TRBJ1-4, with D possibly being TRBD1 (5 bases). The V gene lost 3 bases and the J gene lost 6 bases, with 11 bases spanning the gap. CDR3 length: 13 amino acids. CDR1 and CDR2 (germline): GTSNPN, SVGIG (reference sequence). This CDR3 reads CAWRPVGDEKLFF. CDR3 in DNA: TGTGCCTGGAGACCTGTAGGGGATGAAAAACTGTTTTTT.

The chain employs TRBV4-3 and TRBJ2-3, with 7 positions matching TRBD2. Germline CDR1 and CDR2: LGHNA and YSLEER. Trimming took 3 bases from V and 3 from J; bases not matched to a gene: 9. The CDR3 runs to 16 residues. The CDR3 is CASSQGGGEGTDTQYF. In DNA, the CDR3 is TGCGCCAGCAGCCAGGGGGGAGGGGAGGGGACAGATACGCAGTATTTT.

This clone occurred a few times. The chain recombines TRBV18 with TRBJ1-5, with D possibly TRBD1 on 5 matching bases. Germline values: CDR1 KGHSH, CDR2 LQKENI. The CDR3 is 15 amino acids. V was clipped by 0 bases and J by 9 bases, with 15 bases between them. Written as DNA, the CDR3 is TGTGCCAGCTCACCACCCGGAGGGGAGTACATGCCCCAGCATTTT. Its protein product is CASSPPGGEYMPQHF.

This clone was recorded a few times. The chain employs TRBV7-9 and TRBJ2-5; D not certain. CDR3 length equals 13 residues. The V gene's germline CDR1 is SEHNR and CDR2 FQNEAQ (reference sequence). Trimming stripped 5 bases from V and 0 bases from J, with 7 bases between. The CDR3 region has the DNA TGTGCCAGCAGCCTCTATTACCAAGAGACCCAGTACTTC. It translates to CASSLYYQETQYF.

The genes are TRBV4-1 and TRBJ2-7; tentatively, D is TRBD1 (5 bases). The CDR3 contains 17 residues. From germline, CDR1 is MGHRA and CDR2 YSYEKL. V was pared by 1 base and J by 2 bases, with 18 bases between. CDR3 DNA sequence: TGCGCCAGCAGCCAAGGCCAATCGGGTGGCAGGGCCTACGAGCAGTACTTC. Protein: CASSQGQSGGRAYEQYF.

This clone was counted a few times. The rearrangement uses TRBV15 and TRBJ2-1; 9 nucleotides match TRBD1. The J segment lost 5 bases and the V segment lost 0 bases, leaving 5 bases of the junction unmatched. This CDR3 has 16 residues. Germline V gives CDR1 LNHNV, CDR2 YYDKDF (reference sequence). CDR3 sequence: CATSRERDRVNNEQFF. The CDR3 DNA follows: TGTGCCACCAGCAGAGAGCGGGACAGGGTGAACAATGAGCAGTTCTTC.

In regard to this clone: The germline gene is not matched at one end of the junction; a read error may be the cause. The sample has other DNA sequences that encode this CDR3 too. This sequence joins TRBV29-1 and TRBJ2-7; 10 bases fit TRBD1. The CDR3 is 14 residues long. Germline loops: CDR1 SQVTM, CDR2 ANQGSEA. CDR3 protein: CSVARQGASYEQYF. The DNA for the CDR3 is TGCAGTGTTGCTAGACAGGGGGCCTCCTACGAGCAGTACTTC.

The chain recombines TRBV29-1 with TRBJ1-5; D unclear. The CDR3 has 14 residues. Germline V gives CDR1 SQVTM, CDR2 ANQGSEA. V lost 4 bases and J lost 0, with 10 bases in between. The CDR3 loop reads CSVAVTDSNQPQHF. CDR3 coding DNA: TGCAGCGTTGCGGTCACAGATAGCAATCAGCCCCAGCATTTT.

This chain connects TRBV5-6 to TRBJ2-1; D unresolved. This CDR3 is 12 amino acids long. In germline, CDR1 is SGHDT, CDR2 YYEEEE. The V gene lost 3 bases and the J gene lost 9 bases, with 10 bases spanning the gap. The CDR3 sequence: CASSSMGREQFF. The CDR3 nucleotides read TGTGCCAGCAGCTCCATGGGCCGTGAGCAGTTCTTC.

Turning to this clone: The sample holds other DNA sequences that translate to the same CDR3. V usage is TRBV7-8 and J usage is TRBJ2-5; TRBD1 aligns across 7 bases. The germline V gene encodes CDR1 SGHVS and CDR2 FQNEAQ. V was pared by 5 bases and J by 4 bases, with 4 bases of the junction left unmatched. This CDR3 contains 13 residues. This chain's CDR3 is CASSRDRGETQYF. The CDR3, as DNA: TGTGCCAGCAGCCGGGACAGAGGAGAGACCCAGTACTTC.

J is TRBJ2-1 and V is TRBV19; TRBD1 matches 7 bases. This CDR3 is built from 14 residues. Germline-derived CDR1 and CDR2 are LNHDA and SQIVND (reference sequence). V shed 10 bases and J 4 bases; nucleotides not matched to a gene: 10. CDR3 region: CATAAGTVYNEQFF. The CDR3 DNA reads as TGTGCCACTGCCGCCGGGACAGTTTACAATGAGCAGTTCTTC. The full variable domain, rest sourced from reference TRBV19 and TRBJ2-1, is DGGITQSPKYLFRKEGQNVTLSCEQNLNHDAMYWYRQDPGQGLRLIYYSQIVNDFQKGDIAEGYSVSREKKESFPLTVTSAQKNPTAFYLCATAAGTVYNEQFFGPGTRLTVL.

V and J are TRBV7-2 and TRBJ2-7; 9 bases are shared with TRBD1. With 2 bases clipped from V and 7 bases from J, the junction kept 6 bases outside the gene matches. This CDR3 region has 14 residues. CDR1 and CDR2 (germline): SGHTA, FQGNSA. Here the CDR3 reads CASSLNRGRGEQYF. As DNA, the CDR3 is TGTGCCAGCAGCTTAAACAGGGGGCGAGGGGAGCAGTACTTC.

This clone was detected once. The genes are TRBV11-3 and TRBJ2-1, with 7 bases identical to TRBD2. The V gene end was trimmed by 5 bases and the J gene end by 12 bases; junction bases not matched to a gene: 22. This CDR3 is built from 17 residues. CDR1 SGHNT and CDR2 YENEEA come from the germline V gene. As DNA, the CDR3 is TGTGCCAGCAGCCTTAGGGGAGGGCGCGGGAGTGGGCAGGTGCAGTTCTTC. Protein: CASSLRGGRGSGQVQFF.

This clone was seen a few times. The chain uses TRBV6-5 and TRBJ2-2, with TRBD2 as a possible D gene (6 bases). CDR1 is MNHEY and CDR2 is SVGAGI in the germline V gene. Trimming left V 2 bases short and J 2 bases short, with 12 bases between. CDR3 length: 16 residues. The CDR3 here is CASSYEGRLNTGELFF. In nucleotides, the CDR3 is TGTGCCAGCAGTTACGAAGGGAGGTTAAACACCGGGGAGCTGTTTTTT.

V is TRBV7-9 and J is TRBJ2-1; 7 positions match TRBD1. There are 15 residues in the CDR3. CDR1 is SEHNR and CDR2 is FQNEAQ in the germline V gene (reference sequence). With 4 bases clipped from V and 4 bases from J, the junction kept 7 bases outside the gene matches. The CDR3 reads CASSSRDRLYNEQFF. The DNA of the CDR3 is TGTGCCAGCAGCTCCCGGGACAGACTATACAATGAGCAGTTCTTC.

This clone has more than one count but fewer than ten. The chain has TRBV5-5 and TRBJ2-5; D possibly corresponds to TRBD1 (5 bases). Germline CDR1 is SGHKS and CDR2 is YYEKEE (reference sequence). This CDR3 is 12 amino acids long. The V end was cut by 1 base, the J end by 13 bases, with 14 bases between. CDR3 residues: CASSLLDTHPYF. CDR3 coding DNA: TGTGCCAGCAGCTTGTTGGACACGCATCCGTACTTC.

The gene calls are TRBV19 and TRBJ2-2; maybe TRBD2 (5 bases). Trimming pared 4 bases from V and 2 bases from J, leaving 14 bases between. This CDR3 region has 16 residues. Germline CDR1 is LNHDA and CDR2 is SQIVND (reference sequence). CDR3 nucleotide sequence: TGTGCCAGTAGTAGGGGTGCGGGTTCCAACACCGGGGAGCTGTTTTTT. It is translated as CASSRGAGSNTGELFF.

The chain employs TRBV6-6 and TRBJ2-7; tentatively, D is TRBD1 (6 bases). The CDR3 loop spans 14 amino acids. Trimming left V 2 bases short and J 4 bases short, with 12 bases between. Germline CDR1 and CDR2: MNHNY and SVGAGI (reference sequence). CDR3 sequence (DNA): TGTGCCAGCAGTTACGAACAGGGTCCTTACGAGCAGTACTTC. Translation: CASSYEQGPYEQYF.